This T cell receptor (beta chain) was identified in a study of cytomegalovirus exposure and HLA in healthy donors. This CDR3 spans 14 amino acids. The ends lost 6 bases at V and 2 bases at J; junction bases unmatched: 4. Germline lookup yields CDR1 SNHLY and CDR2 FYNNEI. A multiplex PCR was run with 60 Vbeta primers and 13 Jbeta primers. Clones were sequenced by immunoSEQ multiplex PCR, and TCRdb holds only the in-frame ones, with some missing. Altogether around 260,000 clones are present, 75% to 90% being singletons, with the ten largest covering roughly 0.31%. The clonotype comes from a girl aged 2 to 10 in good health and CMV-seronegative. What was sequenced was PBMCs. The chain carries TRBV2 and TRBJ2-7; 10 bases are a match to TRBD1. The CDR3, as DNA: TGTGCCAGCAGGCCCGGGACAGGGGCCTACGAGCAGTACTTC. Translated: CASRPGTGAYEQYF. The variable domain in full, with the rest retrieved from reference TRBV2 and TRBJ2-7, is EPEVTQTPSHQVTQMGQEVILRCVPISNHLYFYWYRQILGQKVEFLVSFYNNEISEKSEIFDDQFSVERPDGSNFTLKIRSTKLEDSAMYFCASRPGTGAYEQYFGPGTRLTVT.